A selection of T cell receptor beta chains follows, all from one sample in a study of blood T cell repertoires in COVID-19. TCRdb keeps only in-frame clones here, not all; method: immunoSEQ multiplex PCR. The sample consists of roughly 29,000 clones, roughly 84% of them appearing once. Input material: peripheral blood. The receptors derive from a man older than 75 with active COVID-19. CDR3s include the opening cysteine and the closing phenylalanine or tryptophan. D genes are given only for firm matches. For some rows the clone size is stated as once, few or many, or as a class when expanded; others skip it.

J gene: TRBJ1-6
clone size: NA
D gene: NA
V gene: TRBV6-6
CDR3 DNA: TGTGCCAGCCGGAACTACGAGTCACCCCTCCACTTT
CDR3 protein: CASRNYESPLHF

J gene: TRBJ2-5
clone size: NA
D gene: TRBD2
V gene: TRBV7-7
CDR3 DNA: TGTGCCAGCAGCTTGGGCGGGGGGCGCCAAGAGACCCAGTACTTC
CDR3 protein: CASSLGGGRQETQYF

J gene: TRBJ1-3
clone size: NA
D gene: NA
V gene: TRBV6-1
CDR3 DNA: TGTGCCAGCAGTGAAAGGGCGGACAGAAACACCATATATTTT
CDR3 protein: CASSERADRNTIYF

J gene: TRBJ2-1
clone size: NA
D gene: NA
V gene: TRBV7-8
CDR3 DNA: TGTGCCAGCAGCTTAGTTTCACGAGGGTCTGAGCAGTTCTTC
CDR3 protein: CASSLVSRGSEQFF

J gene: TRBJ1-2
clone size: few
D gene: TRBD1
V gene: TRBV4-2
CDR3 DNA: TGTGCCAGCAGCCAGGAGCCCCAGGGGGAGGATGGCTACACCTTC
CDR3 protein: CASSQEPQGEDGYTF

J gene: TRBJ2-1
clone size: NA
D gene: NA
V gene: TRBV18
CDR3 DNA: TGTGCCAGCTCAAAGTCGGGTCCTGAGCAGTTCTTC
CDR3 protein: CASSKSGPEQFF

J gene: TRBJ1-6
clone size: few
D gene: NA
V gene: TRBV3-1/TRBV3-2
CDR3 DNA: TGTGCCAGCAGCCTCCGACAGCCTTCACCCCTCCACTTT
CDR3 protein: CASSLRQPSPLHF

J gene: TRBJ2-7
clone size: NA
D gene: NA
V gene: TRBV18
CDR3 DNA: TGTGCCAGCTCACCACGGGGGGATGGAATAGGCGAGCAGTACTTC
CDR3 protein: CASSPRGDGIGEQYF

J gene: TRBJ2-5
clone size: medium-sized
D gene: TRBD2
V gene: TRBV5-4
CDR3 DNA: TGTGCCAGCAGCCCAGGGGACGGGGGGGCGGAGACCCAGTACTTC
CDR3 protein: CASSPGDGGAETQYF

J gene: TRBJ2-3
clone size: NA
D gene: TRBD2
V gene: TRBV7-9
CDR3 DNA: TGTGCCAGCAGCTTAGCTAGCGGGGTCCGCGATACGCAGTATTTT
CDR3 protein: CASSLASGVRDTQYF

J gene: TRBJ2-7
clone size: NA
D gene: NA
V gene: TRBV6-1
CDR3 DNA: TGTGCCAGCAGTGAACGCGACAGCTCCTACGAGCAGTACTTC
CDR3 protein: CASSERDSSYEQYF

J gene: TRBJ2-7
clone size: NA
D gene: TRBD1
V gene: TRBV19
CDR3 DNA: TGTGCCAGTAGTCCTGGGGACAGTTCCTACGAGCAGTACTTC
CDR3 protein: CASSPGDSSYEQYF

J gene: TRBJ2-1
clone size: NA
D gene: TRBD1
V gene: TRBV7-9
CDR3 DNA: TGTGCCAGCAGCTTGAATTGGGACAGGGGTGGGGGTCTCTACAATGAGCAGTTCTTC
CDR3 protein: CASSLNWDRGGGLYNEQFF

J gene: TRBJ1-6
clone size: NA
D gene: NA
V gene: TRBV5-1
CDR3 DNA: TGCGCCAGCAGCTTGGGTCAGAATGATTCACCCCTCCACTTT
CDR3 protein: CASSLGQNDSPLHF

J gene: TRBJ1-5
clone size: NA
D gene: TRBD1
V gene: TRBV19
CDR3 DNA: TGTGCCAGTAGTCCCTCCGGGACAGGGTTGCAGCCCCAGCATTTT
CDR3 protein: CASSPSGTGLQPQHF

J gene: TRBJ1-1
clone size: NA
D gene: TRBD1
V gene: TRBV6-5
CDR3 DNA: TGTGCCAGCAGTTCCCGTAGATTGACAGGGGTCACTGAAGCTTTCTTT
CDR3 protein: CASSSRRLTGVTEAFF

J gene: TRBJ2-3
clone size: NA
D gene: TRBD2
V gene: TRBV5-1
CDR3 DNA: TGCGCCAGCAGCTTAGGGCGGACTAGCGGGAGCCACACTTCCACAGATACGCAGTATTTT
CDR3 protein: CASSLGRTSGSHTSTDTQYF

J gene: TRBJ2-3
clone size: NA
D gene: NA
V gene: TRBV10-3
CDR3 DNA: TGTGCCATCAGTGAGTTCTCGATCGGTAGCACAGATACGCAGTATTTT
CDR3 protein: CAISEFSIGSTDTQYF

J gene: TRBJ2-1
clone size: NA
D gene: TRBD1
V gene: TRBV5-1
CDR3 DNA: TGCGCCAGCAAAAAGGGACAGCAGAGCAATGAGCAGTTCTTC
CDR3 protein: CASKKGQQSNEQFF

J gene: TRBJ2-1
clone size: NA
D gene: NA
V gene: TRBV7-2
CDR3 DNA: TGTGCCAGCAGCTCCCTAGTGGGTCTACTAACCTACAATGAGCAGTTCTTC
CDR3 protein: CASSSLVGLLTYNEQFF

J gene: TRBJ2-3
clone size: NA
D gene: NA
V gene: TRBV5-6
CDR3 DNA: TGTGCCAGCAGCCCCAGCCGACTAGTGGCAGATACGCAGTATTTT
CDR3 protein: CASSPSRLVADTQYF

J gene: TRBJ2-7
clone size: NA
D gene: NA
V gene: TRBV5-4
CDR3 DNA: TGTGCCAGCAAATTTGCGGACAGATCGGGCGAGCAGTACTTC
CDR3 protein: CASKFADRSGEQYF

J gene: TRBJ2-5
clone size: NA
D gene: NA
V gene: TRBV18
CDR3 DNA: TGTGCCAGCTCACGGTTAGCGCCGAGCGGAGAGACCCAGTACTTC
CDR3 protein: CASSRLAPSGETQYF

J gene: TRBJ1-2
clone size: NA
D gene: TRBD1
V gene: TRBV5-6
CDR3 DNA: TGTGCCAGCAGCTTGAAGACAGGGCGGGGCTACACCTTC
CDR3 protein: CASSLKTGRGYTF

J gene: TRBJ1-2
clone size: NA
D gene: TRBD1
V gene: TRBV30
CDR3 DNA: TGTGCCTGGAATAAGTTGGGACAGTCCTTTGGCTACACCTTC
CDR3 protein: CAWNKLGQSFGYTF

J gene: TRBJ1-2
clone size: NA
D gene: NA
V gene: TRBV12-3/TRBV12-4
CDR3 DNA: TGTGCCAGCAGTCCAGGGTATGGCTACACCTTC
CDR3 protein: CASSPGYGYTF

J gene: TRBJ1-3
clone size: NA
D gene: TRBD1
V gene: TRBV5-4
CDR3 DNA: TGTGCCAGCAGCTTGGGGGGACAGGGCCTATACTCTGGAAACACCATATATTTT
CDR3 protein: CASSLGGQGLYSGNTIYF

J gene: TRBJ1-3
clone size: NA
D gene: NA
V gene: TRBV19
CDR3 DNA: TGTGCCAGCCCCACAAGAAACACCATATATTTT
CDR3 protein: CASPTRNTIYF

J gene: TRBJ2-7
clone size: NA
D gene: TRBD1
V gene: TRBV23-1
CDR3 DNA: TGCGCCAGCAGTCTCCTGCCTAGTCGGGACAGGGGGGCTTTGATCCTCTACGAGCAGTACTTC
CDR3 protein: CASSLLPSRDRGALILYEQYF

J gene: TRBJ2-2
clone size: NA
D gene: NA
V gene: TRBV4-1
CDR3 DNA: TGCGCCAGCAGCCAGGCTAGCGTGGGAAACACCGGGGAGCTGTTTTTT
CDR3 protein: CASSQASVGNTGELFF

J gene: TRBJ2-5
clone size: NA
D gene: TRBD1
V gene: TRBV6-5
CDR3 DNA: TGTGCCAGCAGCCCAGGGGGCCGGGAGACCCAGTACTTC
CDR3 protein: CASSPGGRETQYF

J gene: TRBJ2-3
clone size: few
D gene: TRBD2
V gene: TRBV2
CDR3 DNA: TGTGCCAGCTCCCGAGGGCCTAGCGGGGGCACAGATACGCAGTATTTT
CDR3 protein: CASSRGPSGGTDTQYF

J gene: TRBJ2-7
clone size: NA
D gene: TRBD1
V gene: TRBV7-9
CDR3 DNA: TGTGCCAGCAGCTTAGCCCTTCGGACAGGGGGCGGTTACGAGCAGTACTTC
CDR3 protein: CASSLALRTGGGYEQYF

J gene: TRBJ1-6
clone size: once
D gene: NA
V gene: TRBV6-6
CDR3 DNA: TGTGCCAGCAGTACGCGGAGAGACGGACAAAATTCACCCCTCCACTTT
CDR3 protein: CASSTRRDGQNSPLHF

J gene: TRBJ1-2
clone size: once
D gene: NA
V gene: TRBV6-1
CDR3 DNA: TGTGCCAGCAGTGAACAACCAGGGAACTATGGCTACACCTTC
CDR3 protein: CASSEQPGNYGYTF

J gene: TRBJ2-1
clone size: NA
D gene: NA
V gene: TRBV3-1/TRBV3-2
CDR3 DNA: TGTGCCAGCAGCCAATTCCTGGGGGCCCGAAATGAGCAGTTCTTC
CDR3 protein: CASSQFLGARNEQFF

J gene: TRBJ2-5
clone size: NA
D gene: TRBD2
V gene: TRBV6-5
CDR3 DNA: TGTGCCAGCAAGACTAGCACTTGGTCCCAAGAGACCCAGTACTTC
CDR3 protein: CASKTSTWSQETQYF

J gene: TRBJ2-3
clone size: NA
D gene: NA
V gene: TRBV6-5
CDR3 DNA: TGTGCCAGTACTGACAGTAGCACAGATACGCAGTATTTT
CDR3 protein: CASTDSSTDTQYF

J gene: TRBJ2-1
clone size: NA
D gene: NA
V gene: TRBV7-9
CDR3 DNA: TGTGCCAGCAGCTTAGCGCGGTACAATGAGCAGTTCTTC
CDR3 protein: CASSLARYNEQFF

J gene: TRBJ2-1
clone size: few
D gene: TRBD1
V gene: TRBV23-1
CDR3 DNA: TGCGCCAGCAGTCAATCTAGGGGGCTTGGGGACTACAATGAGCAGTTCTTC
CDR3 protein: CASSQSRGLGDYNEQFF

J gene: TRBJ2-6
clone size: NA
D gene: NA
V gene: TRBV5-1
CDR3 DNA: TGCGCCAGCAGCTCAGGGTCTGGGGCCAACGTCCTGACTTTC
CDR3 protein: CASSSGSGANVLTF

J gene: TRBJ2-3
clone size: NA
D gene: TRBD2
V gene: TRBV7-2
CDR3 DNA: TGTGCCAGCAGCTTAAGACTAGCGGGGGGAGATACGCAGTATTTT
CDR3 protein: CASSLRLAGGDTQYF

J gene: TRBJ2-1
clone size: once
D gene: TRBD1
V gene: TRBV4-1
CDR3 DNA: TGCGCCAGCAGCCCAGCTGGAGGACAGGGGTCGGAGAATGAGCAGTTCTTC
CDR3 protein: CASSPAGGQGSENEQFF

J gene: TRBJ2-2
clone size: few
D gene: TRBD2
V gene: TRBV5-4
CDR3 DNA: TGTGCCAGCACCAAGGGGACTAGCGGGAACACCGGGGAGCTGTTTTTT
CDR3 protein: CASTKGTSGNTGELFF

J gene: TRBJ2-7
clone size: NA
D gene: NA
V gene: TRBV28
CDR3 DNA: TGTGCCAGCAGTTTAGGTGGGGGCACGAACCTATACGAGCAGTACTTC
CDR3 protein: CASSLGGGTNLYEQYF

J gene: TRBJ2-7
clone size: NA
D gene: TRBD1
V gene: TRBV7-2
CDR3 DNA: TGTGCCAGCAGCTTAGCGACAGGGTACGAGCAGTACTTC
CDR3 protein: CASSLATGYEQYF

J gene: TRBJ2-7
clone size: NA
D gene: NA
V gene: TRBV12-3/TRBV12-4
CDR3 DNA: TGTGCCAGCAGGCGGAGTTCGGTCTACGAGCAGTACTTC
CDR3 protein: CASRRSSVYEQYF

J gene: TRBJ1-4
clone size: NA
D gene: NA
V gene: TRBV2
CDR3 DNA: TGTGCCAGCAGTCCTGGGTCACAGCCTAATGAAAAACTGTTTTTT
CDR3 protein: CASSPGSQPNEKLFF

J gene: TRBJ1-2
clone size: NA
D gene: TRBD1
V gene: TRBV5-5
CDR3 DNA: TGTGCCAGCAGCTTGGACGGGACAGGGGCTGGCGGCTACACCTTC
CDR3 protein: CASSLDGTGAGGYTF

J gene: TRBJ1-2
clone size: few
D gene: NA
V gene: TRBV28
CDR3 DNA: TGTGCCAGCATGGGGGGATCGGGTGGCTACACCTTC
CDR3 protein: CASMGGSGGYTF

J gene: TRBJ1-6
clone size: NA
D gene: TRBD1
V gene: TRBV7-7
CDR3 DNA: TGTGCCAGCAGCTCCTGGACAGGGTTCTTTTCACCCCTCCACTTT
CDR3 protein: CASSSWTGFFSPLHF

J gene: TRBJ2-7
clone size: NA
D gene: TRBD2
V gene: TRBV4-2
CDR3 DNA: TGTGCCAGCAGCCTTGAGGGAGGGATCGTGAACGAGCAGTACTTC
CDR3 protein: CASSLEGGIVNEQYF

J gene: TRBJ2-3
clone size: NA
D gene: TRBD2
V gene: TRBV6-6
CDR3 DNA: TGTGCCACCTCCGGGACTAGCGGGGCCCGCACAGATACGCAGTATTTT
CDR3 protein: CATSGTSGARTDTQYF